Each of the 24 T cell receptor beta chains below was sequenced from the same sample in a study of CD8+ T cells in alopecia areata. The sequencing template was cDNA reverse transcribed from extracted RNA. The method was immunoSEQ multiplex PCR; TCRdb's version includes in-frame clones alone and lacks a portion of them. The sample lists 150,000 to 200,000 clones, around 60% occurring once. Documented treatment: oral pan-JAK inhibitor, 5-10 mg twice daily. Sample: CD8+ T cells sorted from blood, taken at week 24, from a patient treated with tofacitinib. The receptors originated from a human donor with alopecia areata.

The CDR3 DNA sequence: TGTGCCAGCAGTGAACCGAACACAGATACGCAGTATTTT. Translated, it gives CASSEPNTDTQYF. The chain links TRBV2 to TRBJ2-3; D gene uncertain. CDR3 length: 13 amino acids. The ends were cut back, 2 bases at V and 2 bases at J, with 5 bases in the middle. Germline V gene data show CDR1 as SNHLY and CDR2 as FYNNEI.

This clone was seen a few times. The gene calls are TRBV7-2 and TRBJ2-1, with D possibly TRBD1 on 5 matching bases. The germline V and J ends were trimmed by 4 bases and 7 bases, with 8 bases remaining between them. Germline V gene data show CDR1 as SGHTA and CDR2 as FQGNSA. The CDR3 loop spans 12 amino acids. The CDR3, as DNA: TGTGCCAGCAGCTCAGGGCTAAATGAGCAGTTCTTC. Amino acids: CASSSGLNEQFF.

This chain uses TRBV6-5 with TRBJ1-2; TRBD1 aligns across 7 bases. This CDR3 has 14 residues. CDR1 MNHEY and CDR2 SVGAGI come from the germline V gene. The V gene end was trimmed by 5 bases and the J gene end by 6 bases; junction bases not matched to a gene: 9. This chain's CDR3 is CASSTPGGAHGYTF. The CDR3 DNA reads TGTGCCAGCAGTACCCCAGGGGGGGCGCATGGCTACACCTTC.

The chain links TRBV30 to TRBJ1-6, with D perhaps TRBD1 (5 bases). The V and J ends lost 4 bases and 7 bases respectively, with 14 bases between them. The CDR3 contains 14 residues. CDR1 is GTSNPN, CDR2 SVGIG, per germline (reference sequence). The CDR3 DNA reads TGTGCCTGGAATTTACTAGGGGAGAATTCACCCCTCCACTTT. This gives the protein CAWNLLGENSPLHF.

In this sample, this clone turned up many times. This chain links TRBV7-2 with TRBJ1-1; 7 bases are shared with TRBD1. CDR3 length: 12 amino acids. CDR1 is SGHTA and CDR2 is FQGNSA in the germline V gene. Trimming took 5 bases from V and 8 from J; bases not matched to a gene: 5. In DNA form, the CDR3 reads TGTGCCAGCAGCCCCTGGACAGGAGAAGCTTTCTTT. Protein product: CASSPWTGEAFF.

V gene TRBV4-1 combines with J gene TRBJ2-7, with D unclear. The CDR3 runs 16 residues. Germline CDR1 MGHRA, CDR2 YSYEKL. Trimming left V 1 base short and J 2 bases short, with 15 bases between. DNA of the CDR3: TGCGCCAGCAGCCAAGGCTTGGAAAAGGTGGCCTACGAGCAGTACTTC. This gives the protein CASSQGLEKVAYEQYF.

The chain uses TRBV5-1 and TRBJ2-4; possible D gene TRBD1, 6 bases. This CDR3 region has 16 residues. V lost 4 bases and J 3 bases, leaving 17 bases between the germline ends. Germline-derived CDR1 and CDR2 are SGHRS and YFSETQ. The DNA of the CDR3 is TGCGCCAGCAGCCGCCCCCAGGGGTCCGGCAAAAACATTCAGTACTTC. Translated, it gives CASSRPQGSGKNIQYF.

This clone was seen only a few times. This sequence joins TRBV13 and TRBJ2-2; D unclear. The V gene lost 4 bases and the J gene lost 6 bases, with 6 bases spanning the gap. The germline V gene has CDR1 PRHDT and CDR2 FYEKMQ (reference sequence). This CDR3 region has 12 residues. The CDR3 sequence is CASSSEPGELFF. CDR3 DNA sequence: TGTGCCAGCAGCTCGGAACCCGGGGAGCTGTTTTTT.

This clone showed up just a few times. The chain employs TRBV13 and TRBJ1-1; possible D gene TRBD1, 5 bases. CDR3 length: 16 residues. Per germline, CDR1 PRHDT and CDR2 FYEKMQ (reference sequence). Trimming removed 4 bases from V and 1 base from J, with 16 bases in between. CDR3 amino acids: CASSSRDQGPNTEAFF. The CDR3 DNA reads TGTGCCAGCAGCTCCAGGGATCAAGGGCCGAACACTGAAGCTTTCTTT.

This chain joins TRBV13 and TRBJ2-7; 8 nucleotides align to TRBD2. This CDR3 is built from 16 residues. After removal of 0 bases from V and 4 bases from J, the junction contained 8 bases not matched to a gene. The V gene's germline CDR1 is PRHDT and CDR2 FYEKMQ (reference sequence). CDR3 nucleotide sequence: TGTGCCAGCAGCTTAGGACCCGGACGGGGGGGATACGAGCAGTACTTC. This codes for CASSLGPGRGGYEQYF. Together with reference TRBV13 and TRBJ2-7, the CDR3 gives the full variable domain: AAGVIQSPRHLIKEKRETATLKCYPIPRHDTVYWYQQGPGQDPQFLISFYEKMQSDKGSIPDRFSAQQFSDYHSELNMSSLELGDSALYFCASSLGPGRGGYEQYFGPGTRLTVT.

This clone appeared a few times. This sequence joins TRBV5-6 and TRBJ2-1; 11 bases line up with TRBD1. The CDR3 extends over 17 amino acids. J was trimmed by 0 bases and V by 4 bases; bases with no gene match: 6. Looked up from germline, CDR1 is SGHDT and CDR2 is YYEEEE. CDR3: CASSEGTGGHSYNEQFF. CDR3 bases: TGTGCCAGCAGCGAAGGGACAGGGGGACACTCCTACAATGAGCAGTTCTTC. Based on the CDR3 plus reference TRBV5-6 and TRBJ2-1, the full variable domain is DAGVTQSPTHLIKTRGQQVTLRCSPKSGHDTVSWYQQALGQGPQFIFQYYEEEERQRGNFPDRFSGHQFPNYSSELNVNALLLGDSALYLCASSEGTGGHSYNEQFFGPGTRLTVL.

V gene TRBV2 combines with J gene TRBJ2-3; 8 nucleotides align to TRBD2. The J segment lost 0 bases and the V segment lost 7 bases, leaving 15 bases of the junction unmatched. Germline V CDR1 and CDR2: SNHLY, FYNNEI. This CDR3 is 18 amino acids long. CDR3 sequence: CASTGEAAGGWSTDTQYF. Here the CDR3 DNA reads TGTGCCAGCACAGGGGAGGCGGCGGGGGGCTGGAGCACAGATACGCAGTATTTT.

The chain combines TRBV14 with TRBJ2-1; 10 bases line up with TRBD1. This CDR3 is 15 amino acids long. Trimming took 5 bases from V and 7 from J; bases not matched to a gene: 8. CDR1 is SGHDN and CDR2 is FVKESK in the germline V gene. This CDR3 is CASSVRQGALNEQFF. CDR3 DNA: TGTGCCAGCAGCGTCAGACAGGGGGCATTGAATGAGCAGTTCTTC.

This clone occurred a few times. This chain connects TRBV14 to TRBJ1-2; tentatively, D is TRBD1 (6 bases). V was cut by 4 bases and J by 4 bases, with 10 bases left in between. CDR3 length: 13 residues. Germline CDR1 reads SGHDN; CDR2 reads FVKESK. The chain's CDR3 is CASSLGGSYGYTF. The CDR3 bases are TGTGCCAGCAGCCTCGGGGGCTCCTATGGCTACACCTTC. Combining the CDR3 with reference TRBV14 and TRBJ1-2 gives the whole variable domain EAGVTQFPSHSVIEKGQTVTLRCDPISGHDNLYWYRRVMGKEIKFLLHFVKESKQDESGMPNNRFLAERTGGTYSTLKVQPAELEDSGVYFCASSLGGSYGYTFGSGTRLTVV.

The chain links TRBV15 to TRBJ1-1; perhaps TRBD1 as D (5 bases). CDR3 length: 13 residues. From germline, CDR1 is LNHNV and CDR2 YYDKDF (reference sequence). The V gene lost 5 bases and the J gene lost 8 bases, with 15 bases spanning the gap. The CDR3 DNA reads TGTGCCACCAGCGGGACTGGGACTAGGGAAGCTTTCTTT. Translated: CATSGTGTREAFF.

The J gene is TRBJ1-2, the V gene TRBV30; D unclear. The ends were cut back, 1 base at V and 5 bases at J, with 11 bases in the middle. The CDR3 has 13 residues. The germline CDR1 and CDR2 sequences are GTSNPN and SVGIG (reference sequence). As DNA, the CDR3 is TGTGCCTGGAGTGCTATGATATCTTATGGCTACACCTTC. It is translated as CAWSAMISYGYTF.

This CDR3 is CASSFPGGYQETQYF. As DNA, the CDR3 is TGTGCCAGCAGCTTCCCGGGGGGGTACCAAGAGACCCAGTACTTC. The rearrangement uses TRBV7-9 and TRBJ2-5; 8 bases are shared with TRBD2. The CDR3 runs 15 residues. Germline V lookup: CDR1 SEHNR, CDR2 FQNEAQ (reference sequence). With V trimmed by 3 bases and J by 0 bases, 3 bases remained unmatched. Variable domain in full (rest from reference TRBV7-9 and TRBJ2-5): DTGVSQNPRHKITKRGQNVTFRCDPISEHNRLYWYRQTLGQGPEFLTYFQNEAQLEKSRLLSDRFSAERPKGSFSTLEIQRTEQGDSAMYLCASSFPGGYQETQYFGPGTRLLVL.

V usage is TRBV4-2 and J usage is TRBJ1-2, with 7 nucleotides matching TRBD1. CDR1 is LGHNA, CDR2 YNFKEQ, per germline. This CDR3 is built from 17 residues. V lost 1 base to trimming and J lost 3 bases; unmatched junction nucleotides: 11. The CDR3 protein is CASSQGQGEVIDYGYTF. The DNA for the CDR3 is TGTGCCAGCAGCCAAGGGCAGGGGGAGGTCATTGACTATGGCTACACCTTC.

This chain connects TRBV15 to TRBJ2-1, with D maybe TRBD2 (5 bases). The ends were cut back, 0 bases at V and 6 bases at J, with 18 bases in the middle. CDR3 length: 17 amino acids. Germline CDR1 is LNHNV and CDR2 is YYDKDF (reference sequence). Here the CDR3 reads CATSRDLEGRTGNEQFF. The DNA for the CDR3 is TGTGCCACCAGCAGAGATCTTGAGGGTAGAACGGGCAATGAGCAGTTCTTC.

V is TRBV5-6 and J is TRBJ2-7, with D possibly being TRBD1 (6 bases). Trimming pared 1 base from V and 5 bases from J, leaving 7 bases between. The CDR3 loop spans 12 amino acids. Germline CDR1 is SGHDT and CDR2 is YYEEEE. CDR3 amino acids: CASSLSGDEQYF. In DNA form, the CDR3 reads TGTGCCAGCAGCTTGTCAGGGGACGAGCAGTACTTC.

The chain uses TRBV2 and TRBJ1-6; D is possibly TRBD1 (6 bases). This CDR3 contains 11 residues. V dropped 3 bases and J dropped 14 bases, with 8 bases sitting between them. The germline CDR1 and CDR2 sequences are SNHLY and FYNNEI. The CDR3 loop reads CASSEGAALHF. The DNA for the CDR3 is TGTGCCAGCAGTGAGGGGGCAGCCCTCCACTTT.

This chain connects TRBV5-6 to TRBJ2-3; tentatively, D is TRBD2 (5 bases). Germline CDR1 is SGHDT and CDR2 is YYEEEE. This CDR3 has 16 residues. The ends were cut back, 4 bases at V and 1 base at J, with 16 bases in the middle. CDR3 region: CASSTTFDYGTDTQYF. In DNA form, the CDR3 reads TGTGCCAGCAGCACCACATTCGACTATGGCACAGATACGCAGTATTTT.

The CDR3 DNA reads as TGCAGCGTATGGACAGGGAACACTGAAGCTTTCTTT. This encodes CSVWTGNTEAFF. The chain links TRBV29-1 to TRBJ1-1; 7 bases agree with TRBD1. CDR1 and CDR2 from the germline V gene are SQVTM and ANQGSEA. This CDR3 is built from 12 residues. Germline trimming cut 6 bases from V and 1 base from J; bases unmatched to any gene: 2.

This chain connects TRBV27 to TRBJ1-6; D unresolved. V lost 8 bases and J lost 9, with 14 bases in between. This CDR3 has 13 residues. The germline CDR1 and CDR2 sequences are MNHEY and SMNVEV (reference sequence). The CDR3 is CASRPNVFSPLHF. The CDR3 DNA is TGTGCCAGCCGACCTAACGTATTTTCACCCCTCCACTTT.